Shown below are 2 T cell receptor beta chains from a single sample sequenced in a study of cytomegalovirus exposure and HLA in healthy donors. PCR used 60 Vbeta primers and 13 Jbeta primers. Produced via immunoSEQ multiplex PCR; TCRdb's table is partial and in-frame only. The sample comprises about 100,000 clones, roughly 80% of which are singletons, and under 8% rests with the top ten. Sequences were obtained from PBMCs. Every receptor here comes from a man aged 50 to 59 in good health and CMV-seropositive.

V and J are TRBV4-1 and TRBJ1-3, with a tentative D call TRBD1 (6 bases). In germline, CDR1 is MGHRA, CDR2 YSYEKL. V lost 0 bases to trimming and J lost 0 bases, with 15 bases between them. This CDR3 has 18 residues. As DNA, the CDR3 is TGCGCCAGCAGCCAAGATCGGCCAGGGGCGTCCTCTGGAAACACCATATATTTT. Translation: CASSQDRPGASSGNTIYF.

This rearrangement joins TRBV5-4 to TRBJ1-2, with D unclear. CDR1 is SGHNT and CDR2 is YYREEE in the germline V gene (reference sequence). The CDR3 is 13 residues long. V was clipped by 0 bases and J by 7 bases, with 10 bases between them. The CDR3 reads CASSLELGSGYTF. The CDR3 bases are TGTGCCAGCAGCTTGGAACTGGGGAGTGGCTACACCTTC.